This entry is about one T cell receptor beta chain. Sample treatment: oral pan-JAK inhibitor, 5-10 mg twice daily. Trimming left V 6 bases short and J 7 bases short, with 13 bases between. CDR3 length: 12 residues. The germline V gene has CDR1 SQVTM and CDR2 ANQGSEA. It was cDNA, reverse transcribed from extracted RNA, that served as the sequencing template. Produced via immunoSEQ multiplex PCR; TCRdb's table is partial and in-frame only. The sample carries under 150,000 clones, around 60% recorded once. These data come from a study of CD8+ T cells in alopecia areata. This clonotype originated in a human donor with alopecia areata. The chain links TRBV29-1 to TRBJ1-5; D possibly corresponds to TRBD1 (5 bases). This specimen was CD4+ T cells sorted from blood, taken at week 4, from a patient treated with tofacitinib. This CDR3 reads CSVRQGDQPQHF. The CDR3 DNA reads TGCAGCGTCCGGCAGGGCGACCAGCCCCAGCATTTT.